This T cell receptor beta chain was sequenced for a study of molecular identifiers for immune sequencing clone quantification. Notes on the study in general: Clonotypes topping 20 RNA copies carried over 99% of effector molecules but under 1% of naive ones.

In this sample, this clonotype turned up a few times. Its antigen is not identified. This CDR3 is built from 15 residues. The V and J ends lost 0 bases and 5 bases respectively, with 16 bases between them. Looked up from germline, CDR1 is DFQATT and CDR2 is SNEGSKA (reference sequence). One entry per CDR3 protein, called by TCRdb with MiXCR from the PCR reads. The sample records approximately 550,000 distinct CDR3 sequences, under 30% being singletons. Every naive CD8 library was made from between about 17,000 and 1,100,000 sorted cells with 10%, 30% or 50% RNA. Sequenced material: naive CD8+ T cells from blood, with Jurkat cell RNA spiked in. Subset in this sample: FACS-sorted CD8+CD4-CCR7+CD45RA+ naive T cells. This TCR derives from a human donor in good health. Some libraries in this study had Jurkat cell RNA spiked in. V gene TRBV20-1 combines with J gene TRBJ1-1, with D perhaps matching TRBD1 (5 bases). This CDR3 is CSARDMGEWRTEAFF. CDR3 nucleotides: TGCAGTGCTAGAGATATGGGGGAGTGGCGTACTGAAGCTTTCTTT.